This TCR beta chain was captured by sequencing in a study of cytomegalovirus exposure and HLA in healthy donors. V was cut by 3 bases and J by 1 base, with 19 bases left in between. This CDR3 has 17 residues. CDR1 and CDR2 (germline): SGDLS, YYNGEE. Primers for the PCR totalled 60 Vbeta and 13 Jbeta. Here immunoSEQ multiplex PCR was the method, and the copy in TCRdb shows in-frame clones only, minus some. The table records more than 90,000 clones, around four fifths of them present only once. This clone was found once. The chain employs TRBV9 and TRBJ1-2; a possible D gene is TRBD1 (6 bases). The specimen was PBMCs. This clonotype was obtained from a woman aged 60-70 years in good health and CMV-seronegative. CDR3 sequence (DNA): TGTGCCAGCAGCGCCTCAGGGGCCCTACTGAATAACTATGGCTACACCTTC. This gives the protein CASSASGALLNNYGYTF. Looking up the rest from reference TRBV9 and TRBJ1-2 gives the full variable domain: DSGVTQTPKHLITATGQRVTLRCSPRSGDLSVYWYQQSLDQGLQFLIQYYNGEERAKGNILERFSAQQFPDLHSELNLSSLELGDSALYFCASSASGALLNNYGYTFGSGTRLTVV.